This T cell receptor (beta chain) was captured in a study of shared clonotypes between healthy human individuals. Whole-study results and caveats: As a rule, naive subsets had a larger estimated richness than memory subsets. Sequencing of the sorted subsets was shown by rarefaction to be incomplete despite large depth.

In the naive CD8 group, cells lacked CD45RO and were positively selected for CCR7, so terminally differentiated effector memory CD45RA+ cells were left out. Germline assignment: CDR1 MNHEY and CDR2 SMNVEV (reference sequence). V gave up 8 bases and J gave up 3 bases; unmatched junction bases: 3. The CDR3 consists of 13 residues. On this clone: What it binds is not known.

Investigators spread the genomic DNA of each subset evenly over several immunoSEQ plates. TCRdb's table, derived via immunoSEQ multiplex PCR, lists solely in-frame clones and lacks some. The table has 760,000 or so clones, roughly 96% seen once. This rearrangement joins TRBV27 to TRBJ1-5; 8 bases map to TRBD1. The sequenced sample consisted of naive CD8+ T cells sorted from blood. The TCR was taken from a man between 25 and 39 years old in good health. This CDR3 is CASRTGINQPQHF. The CDR3 nucleotides read TGTGCCAGCCGGACAGGGATCAATCAGCCCCAGCATTTT.